Below, 25 T cell receptor beta chains from the same sample are listed, as sequenced in a study of cytomegalovirus exposure and HLA in healthy donors. The PCR contained 60 Vbeta and 13 Jbeta primers. The method was immunoSEQ multiplex PCR; TCRdb's version includes in-frame clones alone and lacks a portion of them. The sample gives more than 150,000 clones, around 85% of which show up once; 1.3% is in the top ten. Input material: PBMCs. The receptors derive from a man aged 45 to 65 in good health and CMV-seropositive.

V usage is TRBV4-1 and J usage is TRBJ1-4; no firm D call. CDR1 and CDR2 from the germline V gene are MGHRA and YSYEKL. The CDR3 loop spans 15 amino acids. V was cut by 0 bases and J by 2 bases, with 7 bases left in between. The CDR3 DNA follows: TGCGCCAGCAGCCAAGAGGGCAGGACTAATGAAAAACTGTTTTTT. It yields the protein CASSQEGRTNEKLFF.

As DNA, the CDR3 is TGTGCCAGCACCTGGGGAGGGTCCCGAAATCAGCCCCAGCATTTT. The encoded protein is CASTWGGSRNQPQHF. This chain connects TRBV28 to TRBJ1-5; D is unresolved. The germline V and J ends were trimmed by 7 bases and 4 bases, with 17 bases remaining between them. The CDR3 covers 15 residues. Germline V gene lookup returns CDR1 MDHEN and CDR2 SYDVKM. Full variable domain (outside the CDR3, taken from reference TRBV28 and TRBJ1-5): DVKVTQSSRYLVKRTGEKVFLECVQDMDHENMFWYRQDPGLGLRLIYFSYDVKMKEKGDIPEGYSVSREKKERFSLILESASTNQTSMYLCASTWGGSRNQPQHFGDGTRLSIL.

The chain is built from TRBV20-1 and TRBJ1-2; D uncertain. CDR1 and CDR2 (germline): DFQATT, SNEGSKA (reference sequence). Trimming cost V 3 bases and J 3 bases, with 5 bases left between them. This CDR3 contains 11 residues. DNA of the CDR3: TGCAGTGCTAGGAGCGACTATGGCTACACCTTC. It yields the protein CSARSDYGYTF.

The chain carries TRBV27 and TRBJ1-5; D is perhaps TRBD1 (5 bases). Looked up from germline, CDR1 is MNHEY and CDR2 is SMNVEV (reference sequence). Trimming pared 3 bases from V and 9 bases from J, leaving 12 bases between. CDR3 length: 13 amino acids. The CDR3 spells CASSLGRRGPQHF. CDR3 bases: TGTGCCAGCAGTTTGGGGAGGAGGGGGCCCCAGCATTTT.

The rearrangement links TRBV27 to TRBJ2-3; D gene ambiguous. CDR1 MNHEY and CDR2 SMNVEV come from the germline V gene (reference sequence). This CDR3 contains 13 residues. V lost 5 bases and J lost 4, with 10 bases in between. CDR3 sequence reads: CASSHPPSDTQYF. DNA for the CDR3: TGTGCCAGCAGTCATCCCCCATCAGATACGCAGTATTTT.

The chain employs TRBV5-1 and TRBJ2-7; TRBD1 aligns across 8 bases. The J segment lost 5 bases and the V segment lost 4 bases, leaving 2 bases of the junction unmatched. Germline V gene sequence: CDR1 SGHRS, CDR2 YFSETQ. This CDR3 is 12 amino acids long. The CDR3 nucleotides read TGCGCCAGCAGCCCGACAGGGGACGAGCAGTACTTC. Amino acids: CASSPTGDEQYF.

The chain links TRBV15 to TRBJ2-7; 8 nucleotides match TRBD1. This CDR3 contains 15 residues. J lost 5 bases, V lost 2 bases, and 8 bases had no gene match. Germline values: CDR1 LNHNV, CDR2 YYDKDF (reference sequence). CDR3 region: CATSRRTGRKDEQYF. CDR3 sequence (DNA): TGTGCCACCAGCAGACGGACAGGGCGGAAAGACGAGCAGTACTTC.

This clone came up a few times. V usage is TRBV6-1 and J usage is TRBJ1-4; possibly TRBD1 for D (6 bases). Between the trimmed V and J ends, which lost 8 bases and 0 bases, there was a span of 10 bases. CDR1 and CDR2 (germline): MNHNS, SASEGT. This CDR3 comprises 14 residues. This CDR3 is CASEGHSTNEKLFF. The CDR3 DNA reads as TGTGCCAGCGAGGGACATTCAACTAATGAAAAACTGTTTTTT.

This chain connects TRBV2 to TRBJ2-7; tentative D call: TRBD1 (5 bases). V dropped 6 bases and J dropped 2 bases, with 8 bases sitting between them. The length of the CDR3 is 12 residues. Germline V lookup: CDR1 SNHLY, CDR2 FYNNEI. DNA for the CDR3: TGTGCCAGCAGGACAGACACCTACGAGCAGTACTTC. Translated, it gives CASRTDTYEQYF.

Note on this clone: This sample includes further DNA sequences coding for the same CDR3. V gene TRBV11-2 combines with J gene TRBJ2-7; possibly TRBD1 for D (6 bases). The CDR3 is made up of 17 amino acids. In germline, CDR1 is SGHAT, CDR2 FQNNGV. V lost 2 bases, J lost 7 bases, and 24 bases lay in between. The CDR3 spells CASSLTGHPPDLGEQYF. CDR3 in DNA: TGTGCCAGCAGCTTAACGGGACACCCGCCCGACTTAGGGGAGCAGTACTTC. Based on the CDR3 plus reference TRBV11-2 and TRBJ2-7, the full variable domain is EAGVAQSPRYKIIEKRQSVAFWCNPISGHATLYWYQQILGQGPKLLIQFQNNGVVDDSQLPKDRFSAERLKGVDSTLKIQPAKLEDSAVYLCASSLTGHPPDLGEQYFGPGTRLTVT.

The chain joins TRBV10-3 to TRBJ2-7, with 8 bases matching TRBD1. CDR3 size: 14 residues. The ends lost 5 bases at V and 6 bases at J; junction bases unmatched: 9. CDR1 is ENHRY, CDR2 SYGVKD, per germline. In nucleotides, the CDR3 is TGTGCCATCAGTCGGACAGGGTCCGAGAGCGAGCAGTACTTC. Translation gives CAISRTGSESEQYF.

This chain joins TRBV29-1 and TRBJ2-7, with 7 bases that match TRBD2. The CDR3 totals 12 residues. With 4 bases clipped from V and 3 bases from J, the junction kept 3 bases outside the gene matches. CDR1 is SQVTM, CDR2 ANQGSEA, per germline. The chain's CDR3 is CSVGREGYEQYF. CDR3 sequence (DNA): TGCAGCGTTGGGAGGGAGGGCTACGAGCAGTACTTC.

This rearrangement joins TRBV25-1 to TRBJ1-2, with a possible D match to TRBD1 (5 bases). V shed 1 base and J shed 3 bases, with 9 bases lying between them. This CDR3 comprises 14 residues. Germline CDR1 reads MGHDK; CDR2 reads SYGVNS. CDR3 nucleotides: TGTGCCAGCAGTGAATGGGGAGGGGACTATGGCTACACCTTC. Amino acids: CASSEWGGDYGYTF.

This clone turned up a few times. This chain uses TRBV10-1 with TRBJ2-2; tentatively, D is TRBD2 (6 bases). Trimming shortened V by 2 bases and J by 9 bases, and 13 bases separated the two germline ends. Germline assignment: CDR1 WNHNN and CDR2 SYGVQD (reference sequence). The CDR3 consists of 14 residues. CDR3 region: CASSEEGTGRELFF. The CDR3 nucleotides read TGCGCCAGCAGTGAGGAGGGGACTGGGAGGGAGCTGTTTTTT.

This chain uses TRBV28 with TRBJ1-2; D might be TRBD1 (5 bases). This CDR3 is 12 amino acids long. The V gene lost 7 bases and the J gene lost 3 bases, with 9 bases spanning the gap. Germline CDR1 reads MDHEN; CDR2 reads SYDVKM. This CDR3 is CASNWGDYGYTF. The CDR3 DNA reads as TGTGCCAGCAATTGGGGGGACTATGGCTACACCTTC.

The chain links TRBV6-5 to TRBJ2-7, with D perhaps matching TRBD1 (6 bases). The V end was cut by 2 bases, the J end by 4 bases, with 12 bases between. The CDR3 totals 14 residues. The germline CDR1 and CDR2 sequences are MNHEY and SVGAGI. CDR3 sequence reads: CASSYGQLGYEQYF. The CDR3 DNA reads TGTGCCAGCAGTTACGGACAGCTTGGGTACGAGCAGTACTTC.

In its sample, this clone was seen once. Other DNA sequences in the sample encode the same CDR3. This chain connects TRBV27 to TRBJ2-7; 7 bases are shared with TRBD1. This CDR3 comprises 15 residues. With V trimmed by 5 bases and J by 0 bases, 7 bases remained unmatched. Germline V lookup: CDR1 MNHEY, CDR2 SMNVEV (reference sequence). The CDR3 bases are TGTGCCAGCAGTCAGAGACAGGGCGCCTCCTACGAGCAGTACTTC. It translates to CASSQRQGASYEQYF.

V gene TRBV28 combines with J gene TRBJ2-4; 7 bases are a match to TRBD1. Losses at the gene ends were 7 bases for V and 0 bases for J; bases not matched to a gene: 9. The germline V gene encodes CDR1 MDHEN and CDR2 SYDVKM. CDR3 length: 16 amino acids. CDR3 sequence (DNA): TGTGCCAGCACCGCCGGGACAGCTTCAGCCAAAAACATTCAGTACTTC. This encodes CASTAGTASAKNIQYF. Using reference TRBV28 and TRBJ2-4 for the parts outside the CDR3, the full variable domain is DVKVTQSSRYLVKRTGEKVFLECVQDMDHENMFWYRQDPGLGLRLIYFSYDVKMKEKGDIPEGYSVSREKKERFSLILESASTNQTSMYLCASTAGTASAKNIQYFGAGTRLSVL.

The chain links TRBV5-1 to TRBJ2-2, with a weak D call TRBD2 (6 bases). V gave up 4 bases and J gave up 0 bases, with 13 bases separating them. From germline, CDR1 is SGHRS and CDR2 YFSETQ. There are 16 residues in the CDR3. CDR3 DNA sequence: TGCGCCAGCAGCCTCTTCGCGGGATCGAACACCGGGGAGCTGTTTTTT. This sequence encodes CASSLFAGSNTGELFF.

V and J are TRBV29-1 and TRBJ2-1; 10 nucleotides agree with TRBD1. CDR1 SQVTM and CDR2 ANQGSEA come from the germline V gene. The CDR3 runs to 18 residues. After removal of 6 bases from V and 7 bases from J, the junction contained 21 bases not matched to a gene. This CDR3 reads CSVDAWGDRDRGRNEQFF. The CDR3 nucleotides read TGCAGCGTGGACGCGTGGGGGGACCGGGACAGGGGTAGAAATGAGCAGTTCTTC.

The chain joins TRBV28 to TRBJ1-2; 11 bases fit TRBD1. Trimming cost V 3 bases and J 7 bases; bases outside gene matches: 10. Germline V gene data show CDR1 as MDHEN and CDR2 as SYDVKM. This CDR3 has 16 residues. This CDR3 is CASSLGRGQGAGGYTF. For the CDR3, the DNA is TGTGCCAGCAGTTTGGGGAGAGGACAGGGGGCGGGTGGCTACACCTTC.

The chain combines TRBV9 with TRBJ1-2, with 7 positions matching TRBD1. The V and J ends lost 3 bases and 4 bases, in that order; junction bases with no gene match: 6. The CDR3 is 14 amino acids. Germline values: CDR1 SGDLS, CDR2 YYNGEE. DNA of the CDR3: TGTGCCAGCAGCGCAACCGGGACAGTCTATGGCTACACCTTC. Translated: CASSATGTVYGYTF.

The chain joins TRBV9 to TRBJ2-5; 8 bases line up with TRBD1. Germline lookup yields CDR1 SGDLS and CDR2 YYNGEE. This CDR3 comprises 12 residues. V shed 4 bases and J 4 bases; nucleotides not matched to a gene: 0. In nucleotides, the CDR3 is TGTGCCAGCAGCACAGGGGGAGAGACCCAGTACTTC. Translating it yields CASSTGGETQYF.

V gene TRBV29-1 combines with J gene TRBJ2-1; 12 positions match TRBD2. This CDR3 contains 13 residues. Germline CDR1 is SQVTM and CDR2 is ANQGSEA. The CDR3 reads CTWASGRANEQFF. The CDR3 DNA sequence: TGCACTTGGGCTAGCGGGAGGGCCAATGAGCAGTTCTTC.

This chain links TRBV7-9 with TRBJ2-3, with D tentatively TRBD2 (5 bases). This CDR3 is 15 amino acids long. Per germline, CDR1 SEHNR and CDR2 FQNEAQ (reference sequence). Between the trimmed V and J ends, which lost 5 bases and 2 bases, there was a span of 14 bases. The CDR3: CASSPPGGPTDTQYF. CDR3 coding DNA: TGTGCCAGCAGCCCCCCCGGCGGGCCCACAGATACGCAGTATTTT.